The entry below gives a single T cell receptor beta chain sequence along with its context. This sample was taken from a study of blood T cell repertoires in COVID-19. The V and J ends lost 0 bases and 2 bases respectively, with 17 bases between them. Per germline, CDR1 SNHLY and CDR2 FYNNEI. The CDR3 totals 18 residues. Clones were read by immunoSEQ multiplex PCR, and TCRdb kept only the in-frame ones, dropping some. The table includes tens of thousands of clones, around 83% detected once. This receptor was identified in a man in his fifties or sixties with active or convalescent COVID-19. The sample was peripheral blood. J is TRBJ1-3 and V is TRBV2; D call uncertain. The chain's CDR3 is CASSEAVGRPGTGNTIYF. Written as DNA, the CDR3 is TGTGCCAGCAGTGAAGCGGTCGGACGTCCCGGGACTGGAAACACCATATATTTT.